The present TCR beta chain was sequenced within a study of control samples from healthy donors and cancer patients. Germline V lookup: CDR1 SGDLS, CDR2 YYNGEE. The CDR3 extends over 14 amino acids. With 0 bases removed from V and 4 bases from J, the gap between germline ends came to 7 bases. Sequencing used immunoSEQ multiplex PCR; TCRdb keeps in-frame clones, though not all of them. The table records around 170,000 clones, approximately 86% of them present only once. The TCR was taken from a woman aged 25-40 years in good health. The gene calls are TRBV9 and TRBJ2-2; the D gene is possibly TRBD1 (6 bases). Sequencing was carried out using blood. CDR3 amino acids: CASSVEGVTGELFF. The CDR3 DNA is TGTGCCAGCAGCGTAGAGGGGGTCACCGGGGAGCTGTTTTTT.